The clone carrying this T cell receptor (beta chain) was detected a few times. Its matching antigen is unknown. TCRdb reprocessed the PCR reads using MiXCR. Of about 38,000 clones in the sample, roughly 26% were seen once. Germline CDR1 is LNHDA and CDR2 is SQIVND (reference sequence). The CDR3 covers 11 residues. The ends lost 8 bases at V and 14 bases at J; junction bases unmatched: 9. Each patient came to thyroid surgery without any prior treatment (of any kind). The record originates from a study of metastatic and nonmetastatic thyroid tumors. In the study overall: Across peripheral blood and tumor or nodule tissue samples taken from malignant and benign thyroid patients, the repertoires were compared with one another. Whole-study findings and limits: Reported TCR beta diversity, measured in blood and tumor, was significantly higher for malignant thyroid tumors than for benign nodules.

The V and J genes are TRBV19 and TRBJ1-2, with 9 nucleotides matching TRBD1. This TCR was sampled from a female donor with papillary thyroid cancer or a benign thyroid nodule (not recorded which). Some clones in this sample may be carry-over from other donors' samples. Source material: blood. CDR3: CASAGTGFFTF. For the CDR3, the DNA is TGTGCCAGTGCCGGGACAGGGTTTTTTACCTTC.